These 14 T cell receptor beta chains originate from one sample sequenced in a study of OX40 agonist ivuxolimab in advanced cancers. Repertoires were generated with immunoSEQ multiplex PCR, while TCRdb's copy carries only in-frame clones and drops some. The sample includes 55,000 to 65,000 clones, 85% to 90% of them seen just once. Specimen: CD4+ or CD8+ T cells sorted from blood, collected in a trial of the OX40 agonist ivuxolimab. Every receptor here comes from an adult with an advanced solid tumor such as melanoma, head and neck, liver or kidney cancer.

The rearrangement joins TRBV27 to TRBJ2-1; 8 bases line up with TRBD1. The CDR3 is made up of 14 amino acids. Germline-derived CDR1 and CDR2 are MNHEY and SMNVEV (reference sequence). Trimming cost V 6 bases and J 10 bases; bases outside gene matches: 11. As DNA, the CDR3 is TGTGCCAGCAGCGGGACAGGCATTGTCCGAGAGCAGTTCTTC. Translating it yields CASSGTGIVREQFF.

CDR3 coding DNA: TGTGCCAGCAGTTACAGGGGAAGCACTGAAGCTTTCTTT. It is translated as CASSYRGSTEAFF. The chain combines TRBV28 with TRBJ1-1; 7 bases agree with TRBD1. The CDR3 has 13 amino acids. V lost 4 bases to trimming and J lost 4 bases; unmatched junction nucleotides: 3. Germline V gene sequence: CDR1 MDHEN, CDR2 SYDVKM.

This clone was detected once. The V and J genes are TRBV7-9 and TRBJ2-3; 9 bases are a match to TRBD2. Germline V gene lookup returns CDR1 SEHNR and CDR2 FQNEAQ (reference sequence). CDR3 length: 16 residues. With V trimmed by 1 base and J by 4 bases, 6 bases remained unmatched. The CDR3 spells CASSLVVAGVADTQYF. The CDR3 region has the DNA TGTGCCAGCAGCTTAGTGGTAGCGGGAGTAGCAGATACGCAGTATTTT.

The chain links TRBV7-9 to TRBJ2-7; 9 nucleotides match TRBD1. Unmatched junction bases numbered 2, after V lost 0 bases and J lost 5 bases. The CDR3 has 14 residues. Germline V lookup: CDR1 SEHNR, CDR2 FQNEAQ (reference sequence). CDR3 protein: CASSLAGQGHEQYF. CDR3 in DNA: TGTGCCAGCAGCTTAGCGGGACAGGGACACGAGCAGTACTTC.

The rearrangement uses TRBV6-1 and TRBJ1-1; perhaps TRBD1 as D (6 bases). This CDR3 has 14 residues. The ends were cut back, 8 bases at V and 5 bases at J, with 18 bases in the middle. Per germline, CDR1 MNHNS and CDR2 SASEGT. In DNA form, the CDR3 reads TGTGCCAGCGATGTCCGACCAGGGGTGACTGAAGCTTTCTTT. Amino acids: CASDVRPGVTEAFF.

This chain links TRBV15 with TRBJ2-7; TRBD2 matches 7 bases. The CDR3 runs to 17 residues. CDR1 and CDR2 from the germline V gene are LNHNV and YYDKDF (reference sequence). Trimming removed 0 bases from V and 5 bases from J; junction bases left unmatched: 13. The CDR3 DNA follows: TGTGCCACCAGCAGAGATAGGGCTCGGGCGGGAGACGACGAGCAGTACTTC. As protein: CATSRDRARAGDDEQYF. Looking up the rest from reference TRBV15 and TRBJ2-7 gives the full variable domain: DAMVIQNPRYQVTQFGKPVTLSCSQTLNHNVMYWYQQKSSQAPKLLFHYYDKDFNNEADTPDNFQSRRPNTSFCFLDIRSPGLGDTAMYLCATSRDRARAGDDEQYFGPGTRLTVT.

This chain connects TRBV5-1 to TRBJ2-1, with 11 bases that match TRBD2. Germline values: CDR1 SGHRS, CDR2 YFSETQ. This CDR3 is built from 15 residues. V was pared by 5 bases and J by 3 bases, with 4 bases of the junction left unmatched. CDR3 sequence (DNA): TGCGCCAGCAGTTCCACTAGCGGGAGCTACAATGAGCAGTTCTTC. This codes for CASSSTSGSYNEQFF.

CDR3 bases: TGTGCCAGCAGTTTGGAGGAGGGACCCTACGAGCAGTACTTC. It is translated as CASSLEEGPYEQYF. The chain carries TRBV27 and TRBJ2-7, with D perhaps matching TRBD2 (6 bases). V lost 3 bases and J lost 2, with 11 bases in between. Germline assignment: CDR1 MNHEY and CDR2 SMNVEV (reference sequence). The CDR3 length is 14 residues.

The rearrangement uses TRBV4-2 and TRBJ1-1; D gene ambiguous. CDR1 and CDR2 from the germline V gene are LGHNA and YNFKEQ. The CDR3 has 16 amino acids. V lost 7 bases and J lost 3, with 21 bases in between. In nucleotides, the CDR3 is TGTGCCAGCACCAACTGGCCGACTGTTCGGTACACTGAAGCTTTCTTT. Translating it yields CASTNWPTVRYTEAFF.

The chain recombines TRBV11-2 with TRBJ2-1; unclear D gene. Trimming took 5 bases from V and 5 from J, leaving 19 bases between them. The V gene's germline CDR1 is SGHAT and CDR2 FQNNGV. This CDR3 comprises 16 residues. The CDR3 region has the DNA TGTGCCAGCAGCCGTCAAGGCGGAGTTGGGGACAATGAGCAGTTCTTC. This encodes CASSRQGGVGDNEQFF.

The J gene is TRBJ1-5, the V gene TRBV19; 7 positions match TRBD1. Germline CDR1 reads LNHDA; CDR2 reads SQIVND (reference sequence). CDR3 length equals 15 residues. V trimming: 4 bases; J trimming: 3 bases; junction bases outside the gene matches: 6. The CDR3 nucleotides are TGTGCCAGTAGTACTCAGGGGGGTATCAATCAGCCCCAGCATTTT. It translates to CASSTQGGINQPQHF.

The sample holds a few counts of this clone. The chain recombines TRBV5-1 with TRBJ1-6, with 7 bases that match TRBD1. The V gene end was trimmed by 4 bases and the J gene end by 7 bases; junction bases not matched to a gene: 5. The length of the CDR3 is 14 residues. Germline CDR1 reads SGHRS; CDR2 reads YFSETQ. CDR3 sequence reads: CASSGGQENSPLHF. CDR3 nucleotides: TGCGCCAGCAGCGGAGGACAGGAGAATTCACCCCTCCACTTT.

The chain employs TRBV30 and TRBJ1-2; D unclear. The CDR3 runs 14 residues. Germline V gene lookup returns CDR1 GTSNPN and CDR2 SVGIG (reference sequence). Trimming cost V 3 bases and J 1 base, with 12 bases left between them. The CDR3 here is CAWRKGNFNYGYTF. In DNA form, the CDR3 reads TGTGCCTGGAGAAAAGGGAATTTTAACTATGGCTACACCTTC.

This chain joins TRBV28 and TRBJ2-2; possible D gene TRBD2, 6 bases. CDR1 and CDR2 from the germline V gene are MDHEN and SYDVKM. The length of the CDR3 is 14 residues. Trimming left V 5 bases short and J 7 bases short, with 14 bases between. The CDR3 nucleotides are TGTGCCAGCAGTCCCCTAAAGGAGGGCGGGGAGCTGTTTTTT. This gives the protein CASSPLKEGGELFF.